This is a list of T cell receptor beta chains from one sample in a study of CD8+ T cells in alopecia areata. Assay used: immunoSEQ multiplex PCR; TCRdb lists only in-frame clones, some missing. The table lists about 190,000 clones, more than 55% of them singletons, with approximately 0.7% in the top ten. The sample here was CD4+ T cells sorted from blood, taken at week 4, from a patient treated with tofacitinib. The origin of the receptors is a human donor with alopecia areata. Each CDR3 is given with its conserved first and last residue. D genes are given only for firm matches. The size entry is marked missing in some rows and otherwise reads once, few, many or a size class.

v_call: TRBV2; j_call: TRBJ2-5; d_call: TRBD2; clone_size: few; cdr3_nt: TGTGCCAGCAGCCCGACTAGCGGGTTAAGGCGGGAGACCCAGTACTTC; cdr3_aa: CASSPTSGLRRETQYF
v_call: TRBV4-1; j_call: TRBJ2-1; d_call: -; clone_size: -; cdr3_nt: TGCGCCAGCAGCCATACCCGCCTCGGACGTTACAATGAGCAGTTCTTC; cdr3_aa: CASSHTRLGRYNEQFF
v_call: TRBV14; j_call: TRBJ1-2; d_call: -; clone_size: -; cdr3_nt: TGTGCCAGCAGCCAAGGCACGCGGGGGAACTATGGCTACACCTTC; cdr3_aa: CASSQGTRGNYGYTF
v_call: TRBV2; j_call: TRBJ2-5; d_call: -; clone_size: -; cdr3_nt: TGTGCCAGCAGCACAGAGACCCAGTACTTC; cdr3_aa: CASSTETQYF
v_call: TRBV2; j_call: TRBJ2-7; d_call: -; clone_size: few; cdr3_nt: TGTGCCAGCAGTGACCGAACCTACGAGCAGTACTTC; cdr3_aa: CASSDRTYEQYF
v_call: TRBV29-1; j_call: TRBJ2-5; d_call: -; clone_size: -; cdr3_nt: TGCAGCGTTGAAGATCGGCAGGCGGTAGAGACCCAGTACTTC; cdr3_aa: CSVEDRQAVETQYF
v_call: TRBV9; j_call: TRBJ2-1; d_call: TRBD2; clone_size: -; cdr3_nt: TGTGCCAGCAGCGTAGGTCGGATAGCGGGGACCTACAATGAGCAGTTCTTC; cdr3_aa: CASSVGRIAGTYNEQFF
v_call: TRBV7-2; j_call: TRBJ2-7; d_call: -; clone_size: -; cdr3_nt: TGTGCCAGCAGTCCGATAGACCAATCGGCCGAGCAGTACTTC; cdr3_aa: CASSPIDQSAEQYF
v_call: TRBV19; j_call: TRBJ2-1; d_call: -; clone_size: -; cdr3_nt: TGTGCCAGTAGTATGGGGAATGAGCAGTTCTTC; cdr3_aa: CASSMGNEQFF
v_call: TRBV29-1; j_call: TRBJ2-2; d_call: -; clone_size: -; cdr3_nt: TGCAGCGTTCGCGCCCAGGGGCGGGACACCGGGGAGCTGTTTTTT; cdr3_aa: CSVRAQGRDTGELFF
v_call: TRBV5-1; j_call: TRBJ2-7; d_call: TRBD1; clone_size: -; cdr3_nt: TGCGCCAGCAGGCCCGGGACAGGGGTGGACGAGCAGTACTTC; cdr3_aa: CASRPGTGVDEQYF
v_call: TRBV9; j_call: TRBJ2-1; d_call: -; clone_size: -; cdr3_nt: TGTGCCAGCAGCGAGACTATCGGCTCCTACAATGAGCAGTTCTTC; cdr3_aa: CASSETIGSYNEQFF
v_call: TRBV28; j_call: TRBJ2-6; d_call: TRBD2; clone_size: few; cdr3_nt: TGTGCCAGCACCGCGGGGGGCTTCTCTGGGGCCAACGTCCTGACTTTC; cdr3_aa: CASTAGGFSGANVLTF
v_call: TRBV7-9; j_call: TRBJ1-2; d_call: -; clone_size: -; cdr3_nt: TGTGCCAGCAGCTTAGGGAACCCGACGGCCTATGGCTACACCTTC; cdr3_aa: CASSLGNPTAYGYTF
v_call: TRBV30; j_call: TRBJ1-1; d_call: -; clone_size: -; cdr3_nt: TGTGCCTGGAGTGCATATTCAGCTGAAGCTTTCTTT; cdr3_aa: CAWSAYSAEAFF
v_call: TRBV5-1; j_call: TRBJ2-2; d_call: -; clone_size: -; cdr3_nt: TGCGCCAGCAGCTTGGTATCCCTAGCGTGGGGTCCTGCGGGGGAGCTGTTTTTT; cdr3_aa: CASSLVSLAWGPAGELFF
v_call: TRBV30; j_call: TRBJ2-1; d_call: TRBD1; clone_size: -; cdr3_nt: TGTGCCTGGACCCCTCCCCCCGGGACAGGCAATGAGCAGTTCTTC; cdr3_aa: CAWTPPPGTGNEQFF
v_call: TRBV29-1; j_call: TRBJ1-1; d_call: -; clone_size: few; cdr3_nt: TGCAGCGTTGGCGCGGTGACTGAAGCTTTCTTT; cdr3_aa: CSVGAVTEAFF
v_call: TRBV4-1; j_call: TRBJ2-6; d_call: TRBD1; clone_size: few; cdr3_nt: TGCGCCAGCAGCCAAGACGAGGGACAGGGAAGGTCCGGGGCCAACGTCCTGACTTTC; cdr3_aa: CASSQDEGQGRSGANVLTF
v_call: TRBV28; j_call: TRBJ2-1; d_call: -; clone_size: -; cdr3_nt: TGTGCCAGCAGTTCCCGGACTGGCAGCTCCTACAATGAGCAGTTCTTC; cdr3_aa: CASSSRTGSSYNEQFF
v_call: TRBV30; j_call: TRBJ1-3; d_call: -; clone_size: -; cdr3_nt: TGTGCCTGGGTCAAAGGGGGGTCTGGAAACACCATATATTTT; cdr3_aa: CAWVKGGSGNTIYF
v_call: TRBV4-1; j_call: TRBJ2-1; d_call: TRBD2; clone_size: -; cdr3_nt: TGCGCCAGCAGCCAAGAGGCTAGCGGGAGAAGAGGGGATGAGCAGTTCTTC; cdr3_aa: CASSQEASGRRGDEQFF
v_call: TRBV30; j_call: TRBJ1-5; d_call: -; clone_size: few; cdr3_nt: TGTGCCTGGAGTGACCTACTATCGGGGGTTCAGCCCCAGCATTTT; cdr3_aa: CAWSDLLSGVQPQHF
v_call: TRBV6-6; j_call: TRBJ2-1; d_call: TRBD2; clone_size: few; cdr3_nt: TGTGCCAGCCGGGCCCTAGCGGGAGTTAATGAGCAGTTCTTC; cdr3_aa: CASRALAGVNEQFF
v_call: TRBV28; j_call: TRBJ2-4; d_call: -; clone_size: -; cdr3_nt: TGTGCCAGCAGTCGTCTTGGGACTCCATACGACATTCAGTACTTC; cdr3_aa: CASSRLGTPYDIQYF
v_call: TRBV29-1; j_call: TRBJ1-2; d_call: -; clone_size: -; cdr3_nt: TGCAGCGCTGTCCGGGACTCGAAAAACTATGGCTACACCTTC; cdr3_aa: CSAVRDSKNYGYTF
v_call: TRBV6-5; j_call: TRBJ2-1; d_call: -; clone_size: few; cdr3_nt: TGTGCCAGCAGTTCTCGGGGACACAATGAGCAGTTCTTC; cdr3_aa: CASSSRGHNEQFF
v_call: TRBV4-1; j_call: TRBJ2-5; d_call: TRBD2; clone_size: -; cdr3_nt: TGCGCCAGCAGCCAAGAGGCTAGCGGGGGGGGCGAGAGGACCCAGTACTTC; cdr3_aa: CASSQEASGGGERTQYF
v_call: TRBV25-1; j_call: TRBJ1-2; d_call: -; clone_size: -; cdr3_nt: TGTGCCAGCAGTGAATGGGGGGGTTACTATGGCTACACCTTC; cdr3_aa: CASSEWGGYYGYTF
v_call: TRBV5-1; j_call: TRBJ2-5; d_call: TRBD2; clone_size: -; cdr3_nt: TGCGCCAGCAGCTGGGGAGGGTCAGAAGAGACCCAGTACTTC; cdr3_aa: CASSWGGSEETQYF
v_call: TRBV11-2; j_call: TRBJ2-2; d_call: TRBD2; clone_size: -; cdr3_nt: TGTGCCAGCAGCCACACTAGCGGGAGCACCGGGGAGCTGTTTTTT; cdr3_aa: CASSHTSGSTGELFF
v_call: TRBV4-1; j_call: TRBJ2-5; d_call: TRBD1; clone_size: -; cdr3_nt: TGCGCCAGCAGCCAAGATCGGGCGAGGGGGCGGACCCAGTACTTC; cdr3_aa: CASSQDRARGRTQYF
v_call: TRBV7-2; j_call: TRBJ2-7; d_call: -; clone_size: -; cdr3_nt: TGTGCCAGCAGCCTAGCCTGGGGATACGAGCAGTACTTC; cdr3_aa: CASSLAWGYEQYF
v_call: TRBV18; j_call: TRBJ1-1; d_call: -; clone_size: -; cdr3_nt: TGTGCCAGCTCCCCTGATACGAACACTGAAGCTTTCTTT; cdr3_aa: CASSPDTNTEAFF
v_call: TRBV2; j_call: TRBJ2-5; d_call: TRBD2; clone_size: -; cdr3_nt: TGTGCCAGCAGTGTCCCACTAGCGGGAGCTGGTGAGACCCAGTACTTC; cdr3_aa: CASSVPLAGAGETQYF
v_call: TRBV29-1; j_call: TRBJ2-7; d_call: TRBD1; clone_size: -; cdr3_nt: TGCAGCGTTGTCCGCCAGGGGGCAGTTGGCGAGCAGTACTTC; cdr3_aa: CSVVRQGAVGEQYF
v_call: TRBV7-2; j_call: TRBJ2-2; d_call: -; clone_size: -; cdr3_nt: TGTGCCAGCAGCCTAGACAGGTCCGGGGAGCTGTTTTTT; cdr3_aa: CASSLDRSGELFF
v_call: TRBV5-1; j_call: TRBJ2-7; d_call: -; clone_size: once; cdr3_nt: TGCGCCAGCACCACCGGGACACCGGGTTCCTACGAGCAGTACTTC; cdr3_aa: CASTTGTPGSYEQYF
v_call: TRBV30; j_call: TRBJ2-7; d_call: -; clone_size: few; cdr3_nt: TGTGCCTGGAGTGACAGTCGGGGGGAGCAGTACTTC; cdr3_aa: CAWSDSRGEQYF
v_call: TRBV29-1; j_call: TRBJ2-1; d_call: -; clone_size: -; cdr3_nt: TGCAGCGCCCCGACCCCGGGGGATGAGCAGTTCTTC; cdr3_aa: CSAPTPGDEQFF
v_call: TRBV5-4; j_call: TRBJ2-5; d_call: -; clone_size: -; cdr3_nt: TGTGCCAGCAGCGCCCAGGGTGGAGAGACCCAGTACTTC; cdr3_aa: CASSAQGGETQYF
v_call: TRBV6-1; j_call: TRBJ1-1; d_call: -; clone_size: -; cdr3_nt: TGTGCCAGCAGTGAAGGCCCGGCGACCTTTGAAGCTTTCTTT; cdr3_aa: CASSEGPATFEAFF
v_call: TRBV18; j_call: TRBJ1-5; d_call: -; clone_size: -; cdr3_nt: TGTGCCAGCTCACCAGCCGGGCGAGGTCAGCCCCAGCATTTT; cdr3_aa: CASSPAGRGQPQHF
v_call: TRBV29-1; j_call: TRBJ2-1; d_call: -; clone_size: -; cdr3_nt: TGCAGCGTCGCCCCACTGAGCTCCTACAATGAGCAGTTCTTC; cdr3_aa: CSVAPLSSYNEQFF
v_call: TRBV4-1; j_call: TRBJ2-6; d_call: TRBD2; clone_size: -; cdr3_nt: TGCGCCAGCAGTCGGTCTGGCGGGAGTACGGGAGGGGCCAACGTCCTGACTTTC; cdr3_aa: CASSRSGGSTGGANVLTF
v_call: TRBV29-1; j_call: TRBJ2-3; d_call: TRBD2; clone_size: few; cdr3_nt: TGCAGCGTTGAATCGACTAGCGGGAGGACGGGGTATTTT; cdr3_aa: CSVESTSGRTGYF
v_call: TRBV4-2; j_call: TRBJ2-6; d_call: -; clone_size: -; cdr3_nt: TGTGCCAGCAGCCAGGGACGGGGACGGCAGACCTCTGGGGCCAACGTCCTGACTTTC; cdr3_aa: CASSQGRGRQTSGANVLTF
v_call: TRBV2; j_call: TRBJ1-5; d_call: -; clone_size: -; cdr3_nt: TGTGCCACCACCAGGGACGGCAATCAGCCCCAGCATTTT; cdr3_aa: CATTRDGNQPQHF
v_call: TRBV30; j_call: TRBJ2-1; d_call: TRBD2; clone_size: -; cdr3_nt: TGTGCCTGGAGTGTAGGTGGGGAGGGATACAATGAGCAGTTCTTC; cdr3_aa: CAWSVGGEGYNEQFF
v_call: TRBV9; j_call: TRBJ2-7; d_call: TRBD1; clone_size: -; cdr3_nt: TGTGCCAGCAGCGCCAGACAGGGAACAGGCTACGAGCAGTACTTC; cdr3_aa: CASSARQGTGYEQYF
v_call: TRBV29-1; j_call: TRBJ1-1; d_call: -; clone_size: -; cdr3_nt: TGCAGCGCACAGAGGGGACCGAACACTGAAGCTTTCTTT; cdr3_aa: CSAQRGPNTEAFF
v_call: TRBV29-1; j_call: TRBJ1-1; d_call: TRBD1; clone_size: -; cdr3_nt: TGCAGCGCTGGACAGGACACTGAAGCTTTCTTT; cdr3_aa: CSAGQDTEAFF
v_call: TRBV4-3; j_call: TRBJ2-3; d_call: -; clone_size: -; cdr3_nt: TGCGCCAGCAGCCGACGGGACTCAAACACAGATACGCAGTATTTT; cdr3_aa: CASSRRDSNTDTQYF
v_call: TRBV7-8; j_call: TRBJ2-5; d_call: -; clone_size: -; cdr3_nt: TGTGCCAGCAGCTTGGCTCAGCCGGAGACCCAGTACTTC; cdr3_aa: CASSLAQPETQYF
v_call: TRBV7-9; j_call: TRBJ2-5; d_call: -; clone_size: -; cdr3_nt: TGTGCCAGCAGACAAACAAACCGGGAGACCCAGTACTTC; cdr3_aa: CASRQTNRETQYF